One sample yielded the 5 T cell receptor beta chains listed below, sequenced in a study of blood T cell repertoires in COVID-19 (dated by TCRdb to the early 2020s). Receptors were amplified or captured by the immunoSEQ multiplex PCR assay. TCRdb obtained this table from immuneACCESS and retained in-frame rearrangements with V and J assigned. These tables miss some clones; where compared with another copy, unresolved V genes account for less than half of the shortfall, and the remainder is unexplained. The sample table contains some 390,000 clones; only one count was recorded for under 90% of them. 1.7% of the sample is taken by the ten largest. What was sequenced was PBMCs or T cells enriched from blood (not recorded which). The receptors derive from a woman in her 30s who had recovered from COVID-19.

The CDR3 DNA is TGTGCCAGCAGCACGGGACAGGGGGGTACTAATGAAAAACTGTTTTTT. Encoded protein: CASSTGQGGTNEKLFF. The chain recombines TRBV7-9 with TRBJ1-4; 11 bases agree with TRBD1. This CDR3 has 16 amino acids. Germline V gene lookup returns CDR1 SEHNR and CDR2 FQNEAQ (reference sequence). Losses at the gene ends were 5 bases for V and 2 bases for J; bases not matched to a gene: 4.

The chain employs TRBV27 and TRBJ2-7; unclear D gene. V was shortened by 3 bases and J by 5 bases, with 5 bases between the two germline ends. This CDR3 has 11 residues. The germline CDR1 and CDR2 sequences are MNHEY and SMNVEV (reference sequence). CDR3 bases: TGTGCCAGCAGTTTCAGCGACGAGCAGTACTTC. Encoded protein: CASSFSDEQYF.

The genes are TRBV11-2 and TRBJ1-3, with unresolved D. The CDR3 runs 11 residues. With 5 bases removed from V and 8 bases from J, the gap between germline ends came to 7 bases. The germline V gene has CDR1 SGHAT and CDR2 FQNNGV. The CDR3 here is CASSPLDTIYF. The DNA of the CDR3 is TGTGCCAGCAGCCCGCTAGACACCATATATTTT.

The chain carries TRBV4-3 and TRBJ1-2; 9 positions match TRBD1. The CDR3 has 16 residues. Germline lookup yields CDR1 LGHNA and CDR2 YSLEER. The J segment lost 9 bases and the V segment lost 1 base, leaving 12 bases of the junction unmatched. For the CDR3, the DNA is TGCGCCAGCAGCCAAGTCCCCGGGACAGGGATAAAGCGCTACACCTTC. Residues: CASSQVPGTGIKRYTF.

DNA of the CDR3: TGTGCCTGGACGGGTCCTAATACCTACGAGCAGTACTTC. It yields the protein CAWTGPNTYEQYF. This chain links TRBV30 with TRBJ2-7; D call uncertain. Germline assignment: CDR1 GTSNPN and CDR2 SVGIG (reference sequence). Trimming stripped 4 bases from V and 2 bases from J, with 12 bases between. The CDR3 totals 13 residues.